This T cell receptor (beta chain) emerged from a study of T cells in women clearing cervical HPV infection. Study-wide results and limits: Richness plus V gene abundances separated cases from controls with AUC about 0.8. T-cell numbers per sample were unknown and may explain richness differences.

A remark on this clone: The antigen is undetermined. The read comes to an end 3 residues before the CDR3 does, leaving the germline J gene to fill in the end.

This CDR3 contains 12 residues. The germline V gene encodes CDR1 SGDLS and CDR2 YYNGEE. TCRdb's copy holds only in-frame clones and misses some; the assay was immunoSEQ multiplex PCR. This listing includes fewer than 35,000 clones. This sequence joins TRBV9 and TRBJ1-1, with D possibly matching TRBD1 (5 bases). The receptor was isolated from a woman between 18 and 75 years old with a cervical HPV16 infection that either progressed to CIN3+ or cleared (not recorded which). The sequencing sample was made of blood buffy coat. The sequenced CDR3 bases are TGTGCCAGCAGGTCGGGGGAAGGGAGA. It codes for CASRSGEGR. In full, the CDR3 is CASRSGEGRAFF. The full variable domain, in which reference TRBV9 and TRBJ1-1 provide the parts outside the CDR3, is DSGVTQTPKHLITATGQRVTLRCSPRSGDLSVYWYQQSLDQGLQFLIQYYNGEERAKGNILERFSAQQFPDLHSELNLSSLELGDSALYFCASRSGEGRAFFGQGTRLTVV.